Listed here is a single TCR beta chain. Its antigen is unknown. This sample was taken from a study of T cell clusters in autoimmune cytopenias. Study results and limitations: The T cell clusters were defined only in silico, without experimental functional validation. Primary autoimmune cytopenia patients seemingly lacked the physiological T cell clusters found in healthy donors. The cluster-lack signature was not seen for secondary cytopenia versus chronic lymphocytic leukemia. TRB repertoire shifts in secondary cytopenia and chronic lymphocytic leukemia mostly reflected lymphoma, not autoimmunity.

Each sample's input was 250 ng genomic DNA, 35,000 to 40,000 genome equivalents. The V gene's germline CDR1 is MDHEN and CDR2 SYDVKM. The CDR3 is 14 amino acids. TRB was amplified by touch-down multiplex PCR, primer pools A and B combined. From its re-call of the multiplex PCR reads, TCRdb lists each CDR3 protein once, without DNA. In total, the table holds about 3,000 distinct CDR3 sequences. The rearrangement links TRBV28 to TRBJ1-2; as DNA is missing, the TRBD1 call by TCRdb cannot be tested. This clonotype originated in a human donor with an autoimmune cytopenia, with autoimmune hepatitis or in good health (not recorded which). Sequences were obtained from peripheral blood. CDR3 sequence: CASSLTTDSYGYTF.